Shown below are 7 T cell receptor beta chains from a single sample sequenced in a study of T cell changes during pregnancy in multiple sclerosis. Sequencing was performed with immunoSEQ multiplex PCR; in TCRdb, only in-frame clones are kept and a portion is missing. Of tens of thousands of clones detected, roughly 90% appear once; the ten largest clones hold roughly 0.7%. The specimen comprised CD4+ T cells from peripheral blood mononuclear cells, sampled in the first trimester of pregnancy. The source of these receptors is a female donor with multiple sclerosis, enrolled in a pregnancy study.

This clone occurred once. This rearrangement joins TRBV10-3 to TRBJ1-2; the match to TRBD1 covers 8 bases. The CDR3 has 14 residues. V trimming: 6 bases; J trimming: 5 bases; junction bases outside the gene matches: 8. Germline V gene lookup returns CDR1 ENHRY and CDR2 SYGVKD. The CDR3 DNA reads TGTGCCATCAGACCGGGACAGGACCAATATGGCTACACCTTC. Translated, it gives CAIRPGQDQYGYTF.

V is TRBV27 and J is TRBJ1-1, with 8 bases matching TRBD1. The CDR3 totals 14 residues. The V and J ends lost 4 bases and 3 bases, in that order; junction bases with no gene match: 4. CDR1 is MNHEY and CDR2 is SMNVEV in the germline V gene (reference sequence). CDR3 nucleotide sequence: TGTGCCAGCAGTTCCCCAGGGGGCTACACTGAAGCTTTCTTT. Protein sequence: CASSSPGGYTEAFF.

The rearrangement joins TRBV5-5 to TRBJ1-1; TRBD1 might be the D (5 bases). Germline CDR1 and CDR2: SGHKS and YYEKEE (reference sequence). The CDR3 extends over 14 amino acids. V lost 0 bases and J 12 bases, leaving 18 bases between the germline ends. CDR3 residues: CASSLAVGAQISFF. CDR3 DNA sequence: TGTGCCAGCAGCTTGGCCGTAGGGGCGCAAATTTCTTTCTTT.

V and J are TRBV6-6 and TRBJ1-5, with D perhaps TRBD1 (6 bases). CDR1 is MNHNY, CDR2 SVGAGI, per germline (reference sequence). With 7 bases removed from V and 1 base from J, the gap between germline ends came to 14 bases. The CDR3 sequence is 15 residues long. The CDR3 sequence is CASTKQGTSNQPQHF. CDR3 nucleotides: TGTGCCAGCACCAAACAGGGTACGAGCAATCAGCCCCAGCATTTT.

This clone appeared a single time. The CDR3 region is CASLKPGQRGYTF. Written as DNA, the CDR3 is TGTGCCAGCTTAAAGCCGGGACAGCGGGGCTACACCTTC. V is TRBV28 and J is TRBJ1-2; 7 bases align to TRBD1. This CDR3 is 13 amino acids long. V shed 8 bases, J shed 8 bases, and the junction held 11 bases outside the gene matches. The germline V gene has CDR1 MDHEN and CDR2 SYDVKM.

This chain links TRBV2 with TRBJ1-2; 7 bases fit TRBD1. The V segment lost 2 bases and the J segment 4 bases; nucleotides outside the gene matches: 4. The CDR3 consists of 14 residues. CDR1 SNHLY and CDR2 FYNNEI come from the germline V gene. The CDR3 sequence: CASSENRGGYGYTF. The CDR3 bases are TGTGCCAGCAGTGAAAACAGGGGCGGCTATGGCTACACCTTC. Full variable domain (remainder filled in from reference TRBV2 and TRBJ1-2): EPEVTQTPSHQVTQMGQEVILRCVPISNHLYFYWYRQILGQKVEFLVSFYNNEISEKSEIFDDQFSVERPDGSNFTLKIRSTKLEDSAMYFCASSENRGGYGYTFGSGTRLTVV.

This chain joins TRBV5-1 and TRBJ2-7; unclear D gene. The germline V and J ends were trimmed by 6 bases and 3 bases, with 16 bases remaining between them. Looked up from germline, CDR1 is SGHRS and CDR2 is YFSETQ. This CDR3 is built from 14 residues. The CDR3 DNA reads TGCGCCAGCATGATCAGGCCATCTATCTACGAGCAGTACTTC. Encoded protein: CASMIRPSIYEQYF.